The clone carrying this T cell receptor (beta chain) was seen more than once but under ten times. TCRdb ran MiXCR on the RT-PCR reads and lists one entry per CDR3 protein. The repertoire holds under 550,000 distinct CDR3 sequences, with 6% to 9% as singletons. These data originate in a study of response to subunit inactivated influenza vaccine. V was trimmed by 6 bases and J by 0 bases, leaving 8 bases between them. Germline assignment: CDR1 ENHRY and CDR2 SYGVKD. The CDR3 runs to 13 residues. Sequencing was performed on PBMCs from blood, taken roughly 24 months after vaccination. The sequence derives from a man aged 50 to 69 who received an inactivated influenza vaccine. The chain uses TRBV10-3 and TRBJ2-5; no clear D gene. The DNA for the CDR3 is TGTGCCATCAGAGAAGTAGACCAAGAGACCCAGTACTTC. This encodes CAIREVDQETQYF.